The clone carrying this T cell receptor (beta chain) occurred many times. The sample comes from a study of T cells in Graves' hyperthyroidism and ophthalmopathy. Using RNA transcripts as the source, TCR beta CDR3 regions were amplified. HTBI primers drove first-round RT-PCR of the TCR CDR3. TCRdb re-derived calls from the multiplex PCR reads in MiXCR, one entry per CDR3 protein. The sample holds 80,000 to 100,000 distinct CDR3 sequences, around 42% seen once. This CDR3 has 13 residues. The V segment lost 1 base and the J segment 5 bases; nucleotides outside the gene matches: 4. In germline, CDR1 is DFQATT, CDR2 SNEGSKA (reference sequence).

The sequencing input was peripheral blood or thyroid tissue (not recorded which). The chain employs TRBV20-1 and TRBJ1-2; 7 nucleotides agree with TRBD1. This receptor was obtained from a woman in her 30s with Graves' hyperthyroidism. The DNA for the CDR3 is TGCAGTGCTAGAGCCGGGACAGCTTATGGCTACACCTTC. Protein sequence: CSARAGTAYGYTF.